This is a list of T cell receptor beta chains from one sample in a study of shared clonotypes between healthy human individuals. Measured with immunoSEQ multiplex PCR; TCRdb has only the in-frame clones, and not every one. The sample yields some 1.1 million clones, 77% seen once. The specimen sequenced was memory CD4+ T cells from PBMCs. The source is a young man in good health. Some clones in this sample may be carry-over from other donors' samples. CDR3s include the opening cysteine and the closing phenylalanine or tryptophan. Fields, in order: V gene, clone size, J gene, CDR3 length, CDR3 protein. Only part of the rows carry a size: once, few, many, or a class if the clone is expanded.

TRBV6-5,-,TRBJ2-1,14,CASSYNSVPREQFF
TRBV5-4,few,TRBJ2-3,16,CASSPGTSGSTDTQYF
TRBV29-1,-,TRBJ2-7,12,CSVEYSGYEQYF
TRBV7-9,-,TRBJ2-3,15,CASSFDRALGDTQYF
TRBV2,many,TRBJ2-1,13,CASIRDSLNEQFF
TRBV7-9,once,TRBJ2-2,15,CTSSRQGPNTGELFF
TRBV9,-,TRBJ2-3,14,CASSPGGVADTQYF
TRBV9,-,TRBJ2-1,14,CASSVGGQYNEQFF
TRBV4-2,-,TRBJ2-2,17,CASSQDLTGANTGELFF
TRBV19,-,TRBJ1-5,16,CASSRLGQGQYQPQHF
TRBV7-2,-,TRBJ1-3,14,CASSLVPVANTIYF
TRBV10-3,-,TRBJ2-7,14,CAISNRELIYEQYF
TRBV27,many,TRBJ1-2,16,CASSLSEAATWNGYTF
TRBV5-1,-,TRBJ2-1,14,CASSPRAGYNEQFF
TRBV11-2,-,TRBJ1-4,13,CASSLNAAEKLFF
TRBV4-2,few,TRBJ2-1,15,CASSPRGGPYNEQFF
TRBV7-9,-,TRBJ1-1,13,CASSLLQNTEAFF
TRBV28,-,TRBJ2-2,15,CASKQRQRFTGELFF
TRBV18,once,TRBJ1-1,13,CASSPGGNTEAFF
TRBV11-2,few,TRBJ1-4,11,CASSGGEKLFF
TRBV5-1,few,TRBJ2-3,14,CASSPIIDLGTQYF
TRBV13,-,TRBJ2-2,14,CASSWTANTGELFF
TRBV11-2,few,TRBJ2-4,12,CASSLDINIQYF
TRBV18,-,TRBJ2-7,15,CASSPSLAGVYEQYF
TRBV19,-,TRBJ2-1,14,CASSDRGYYNEQFF
TRBV2,-,TRBJ2-3,16,CASKYSSGTHTDTQYF
TRBV5-1,-,TRBJ2-7,13,CASSWGVSYEQYF
TRBV29-1,once,TRBJ2-7,14,CSVTGASNSYEQYF
TRBV6-5,once,TRBJ1-1,13,CASSYRGNTEVFF
TRBV5-4,-,TRBJ2-5,14,CASSLGPDGETQYF
TRBV28,-,TRBJ1-4,15,CASSSPRRSNEKLFF
TRBV18,-,TRBJ1-1,14,CASSPPGGGTEAFF
TRBV7-9,once,TRBJ1-3,15,CASSLWTQIGNTIYF
TRBV4-1,-,TRBJ1-5,21,CASSQVGFRDRGGHSNQPQHF
TRBV28,-,TRBJ2-3,15,CASRSGQGSADTQYF
TRBV5-4,-,TRBJ1-5,13,CASSQGLNQPQHF
TRBV29-1,-,TRBJ1-1,13,CSVKQGQNTEAFF
TRBV6-1,-,TRBJ2-7,17,CASSDRNRASGFYEQYF
TRBV28,-,TRBJ2-1,15,CASSFPGTSRNEQFF
TRBV9,few,TRBJ2-7,13,CASSGVGGYEQYF
TRBV28,-,TRBJ1-2,13,CATLSGRAYGYTF
TRBV28,-,TRBJ1-5,13,CASRSGGNQPQHF
TRBV11-2,-,TRBJ2-1,14,CASSSGTSGQLRIF
TRBV12-5,-,TRBJ2-3,14,CASGFSGSTDTQYF
TRBV7-2,-,TRBJ2-3,13,CASSSSRSDTQYF